The 32 T cell receptor beta chains below were found in one sample sequenced in a study of neurological immune-mediated disorders. A single record per CDR3 protein comes from TCRdb applying MiXCR to the 5' RACE reads. Altogether around 58,000 distinct CDR3 sequences are present, roughly 3.5% being singletons, with the ten largest covering approximately 6.6%. Sample: PBMCs. Receptor source: a woman aged 60-75 years with multiple sclerosis.

This clonotype has a count of ten or more. The chain uses TRBV7-9 and TRBJ2-3; TRBD1 aligns across 7 bases. This CDR3 region has 16 residues. Germline V gene lookup returns CDR1 SEHNR and CDR2 FQNEAQ (reference sequence). Trimming removed 4 bases from V and 3 bases from J; junction bases left unmatched: 10. For the CDR3, the DNA is TGTGCCAGCAGCTCCCGAGGCAGGGGGTGGACAGATACGCAGTATTTT. Translation gives CASSSRGRGWTDTQYF.

The table lists this clonotype with many counts. This rearrangement joins TRBV7-9 to TRBJ1-1, with 7 bases identical to TRBD1. Trimming removed 5 bases from V and 4 bases from J; junction bases left unmatched: 4. Germline loops: CDR1 SEHNR, CDR2 FQNEAQ (reference sequence). This CDR3 has 13 residues. CDR3 in DNA: TGTGCCAGCAGCCGCGGGACAGTCACTGAAGCTTTCTTT. Amino acid sequence: CASSRGTVTEAFF.

This clonotype was counted many times. The rearrangement joins TRBV5-6 to TRBJ2-3; D not resolved. CDR3 length: 13 residues. V was pared by 1 base and J by 2 bases, with 5 bases between. Germline CDR1 reads SGHDT; CDR2 reads YYEEEE. The DNA for the CDR3 is TGTGCCAGCAGCTTGTTGGACACAGATACGCAGTATTTT. Its translation is CASSLLDTDTQYF.

The chain combines TRBV5-5 with TRBJ2-7; D is perhaps TRBD1 (6 bases). CDR3 size: 15 residues. The germline gives CDR1 SGHKS, CDR2 YYEKEE (reference sequence). Trimming pared 0 bases from V and 0 bases from J, leaving 10 bases between. This CDR3 is CASSLGARGSYEQYF. CDR3 in DNA: TGTGCCAGCAGCTTGGGTGCCAGGGGCTCCTACGAGCAGTACTTC. The full variable domain, rest sourced from reference TRBV5-5 and TRBJ2-7, is DAGVTQSPTHLIKTRGQQVTLRCSPISGHKSVSWYQQVLGQGPQFIFQYYEKEERGRGNFPDRFSARQFPNYSSELNVNALLLGDSALYLCASSLGARGSYEQYFGPGTRLTVT.

This clonotype appeared many times. This sequence joins TRBV7-3 and TRBJ2-2, with unresolved D. V dropped 4 bases and J dropped 6 bases, with 9 bases sitting between them. The CDR3 loop spans 13 amino acids. Germline V lookup: CDR1 SGHTA, CDR2 FQGTGA. The CDR3 spells CASSSYKAGELFF. For the CDR3, the DNA is TGTGCCAGCAGCTCTTATAAGGCCGGGGAGCTGTTTTTT. Based on the CDR3 plus reference TRBV7-3 and TRBJ2-2, the full variable domain is GAGVSQTPSNKVTEKGKYVELRCDPISGHTALYWYRQSLGQGPEFLIYFQGTGAADDSGLPNDRFFAVRPEGSVSTLKIQRTERGDSAVYLCASSSYKAGELFFGEGSRLTVL.

This clonotype was recorded many times. This chain connects TRBV11-3 to TRBJ2-1; TRBD2 aligns across 9 bases. V was pared by 0 bases and J by 10 bases, with 7 bases of the junction left unmatched. CDR3 length equals 15 residues. The germline CDR1 and CDR2 sequences are SGHNT and YENEEA. The CDR3 sequence: CASSLDPSGMTEQFF. The CDR3 nucleotides read TGTGCCAGCAGCTTAGATCCTAGCGGGATGACGGAGCAGTTCTTC.

This clonotype was counted many times. The chain is built from TRBV20-1 and TRBJ2-3; the match to TRBD2 covers 14 bases. Germline CDR1 is DFQATT and CDR2 is SNEGSKA (reference sequence). The J segment lost 4 bases and the V segment lost 7 bases, leaving 4 bases of the junction unmatched. The CDR3 consists of 14 residues. The CDR3 DNA follows: TGCAGTGGACTAGCGGGGGGGGGCCCAGATACGCAGTATTTT. Its translation is CSGLAGGGPDTQYF.

This clonotype was seen at least ten times. The chain links TRBV29-1 to TRBJ2-7; 12 bases agree with TRBD1. Trimming cost V 7 bases and J 4 bases; bases outside gene matches: 5. The CDR3 totals 13 residues. From germline, CDR1 is SQVTM and CDR2 ANQGSEA. CDR3 sequence (DNA): TGCAGCGCAGCGGGACAGGGGGCATACGAGCAGTACTTC. It encodes CSAAGQGAYEQYF.

This clonotype came up many times. V usage is TRBV24-1 and J usage is TRBJ2-3, with 7 bases identical to TRBD1. The CDR3 extends over 16 amino acids. Germline CDR1 is KGHDR and CDR2 is SFDVKD. With V trimmed by 3 bases and J by 1 base, 6 bases remained unmatched. Written as DNA, the CDR3 is TGTGCCACCAGTGATCACGACAGGGCCGGCACAGATACGCAGTATTTT. The encoded protein is CATSDHDRAGTDTQYF.

In its sample, this clonotype was seen many times. The J gene is TRBJ1-1, the V gene TRBV12-3 or TRBV12-4, with D possibly being TRBD1 (5 bases). The CDR3 has 16 residues. Trimming took 3 bases from V and 5 from J, leaving 19 bases between them. The CDR3 coding sequence is TGTGCCAGCAGTTTTACTCCTGGGGGGGGTCGGACTGAAGCTTTCTTT. Translated: CASSFTPGGGRTEAFF.

This clonotype was observed many times. J is TRBJ1-4 and V is TRBV5-1, with TRBD1 matching 9 bases. This CDR3 spans 15 amino acids. The ends lost 2 bases at V and 5 bases at J; junction bases unmatched: 4. Germline V gives CDR1 SGHRS, CDR2 YFSETQ. The DNA of the CDR3 is TGCGCCAGCAGCTTAACAGGGGGCCAGAATGAAAAACTGTTTTTT. The encoded protein is CASSLTGGQNEKLFF.

This clonotype was detected many times. CDR3 protein: CASSQAEGQPQHF. DNA of the CDR3: TGTGCCAGCAGTCAAGCGGAGGGCCAGCCCCAGCATTTT. The V and J genes are TRBV12-3 or TRBV12-4 and TRBJ1-5, with D hard to call. This CDR3 has 13 residues. The germline V and J ends were trimmed by 5 bases and 7 bases, with 12 bases remaining between them.

This clonotype was detected ten times or more. This chain joins TRBV6-5 and TRBJ2-6; D is undetermined. Germline V gene sequence: CDR1 MNHEY, CDR2 SVGAGI. The length of the CDR3 is 13 residues. V was shortened by 5 bases and J by 4 bases, with 6 bases between the two germline ends. CDR3 DNA: TGTGCCAGCAGTGATCAAGGGGCCAACGTCCTGACTTTC. Translation gives CASSDQGANVLTF.

This clonotype was observed many times. The chain combines TRBV3-1 with TRBJ2-5; D might be TRBD2 (5 bases). CDR1 LGHDT and CDR2 YNNKEL come from the germline V gene (reference sequence). There are 13 residues in the CDR3. Trimming removed 3 bases from V and 5 bases from J, with 10 bases in between. Written as DNA, the CDR3 is TGTGCCAGCAGCCATACTAGGTGGGAGACCCAGTACTTC. It specifies CASSHTRWETQYF.

The chain is built from TRBV6-1 and TRBJ2-3, with D perhaps matching TRBD1 (6 bases). CDR1 MNHNS and CDR2 SASEGT come from the germline V gene. The CDR3 totals 14 residues. Between the trimmed V and J ends, which lost 5 bases and 1 base, there was a span of 10 bases. The DNA for the CDR3 is TGTGCCAGCAGTTACAGGGCCGGCACAGATACGCAGTATTTT. Its protein product is CASSYRAGTDTQYF.

This clonotype appeared many times. The chain has TRBV20-1 and TRBJ2-1; D is possibly TRBD2 (5 bases). Germline V lookup: CDR1 DFQATT, CDR2 SNEGSKA (reference sequence). V lost 0 bases and J 7 bases, leaving 13 bases between the germline ends. The CDR3 runs 14 residues. The chain's CDR3 is CSARDGTRKNEQFF. DNA for the CDR3: TGCAGTGCTAGAGATGGCACTAGAAAGAATGAGCAGTTCTTC.

This clonotype has just a few counts. The chain carries TRBV10-1 and TRBJ2-3; 8 nucleotides match TRBD2. The CDR3 loop spans 18 amino acids. J lost 2 bases, V lost 0 bases, and 10 bases had no gene match. CDR1 WNHNN and CDR2 SYGVQD come from the germline V gene (reference sequence). CDR3 residues: CASSESSGAGVNTDTQYF. The DNA of the CDR3 is TGCGCCAGCAGTGAGTCGAGTGGAGCGGGAGTTAACACAGATACGCAGTATTTT.

This clonotype was detected ten times or more. The rearrangement links TRBV15 to TRBJ1-6; D gene ambiguous. The ends were cut back, 1 base at V and 8 bases at J, with 15 bases in the middle. The length of the CDR3 is 16 residues. Per the germline V gene, CDR1 is LNHNV and CDR2 is YYDKDF (reference sequence). CDR3 in amino acids: CATSRVNPGRYSPLHF. The DNA of the CDR3 is TGTGCCACCAGCAGAGTGAACCCGGGCCGATATTCACCCCTCCACTTT.

This clonotype was seen at least ten times. The CDR3 DNA reads TGTGCCAGCAGGCGGATTTCCTACGAGCAGTACTTC. Translating gives CASRRISYEQYF. The chain links TRBV28 to TRBJ2-7, with D hard to call. V was trimmed by 6 bases and J by 1 base, leaving 7 bases between them. The CDR3 contains 12 residues. Per germline, CDR1 MDHEN and CDR2 SYDVKM.

Many counts were recorded for this clonotype. J is TRBJ1-2 and V is TRBV7-2; D might be TRBD1 (5 bases). The CDR3 sequence is 15 residues long. Trimming removed 3 bases at V and 10 bases at J, with 21 bases between. The germline gives CDR1 SGHTA, CDR2 FQGNSA. CDR3 residues: CASSFLYRDGADYTF. CDR3 DNA: TGTGCCAGCAGCTTCTTATACCGGGACGGGGCTGACTACACCTTC.

The table lists this clonotype with many counts. The rearrangement joins TRBV20-1 to TRBJ2-2; perhaps TRBD1 as D (7 bases). Germline CDR1 and CDR2: DFQATT and SNEGSKA (reference sequence). V was shortened by 0 bases and J by 4 bases, with 15 bases between the two germline ends. The CDR3 has 16 amino acids. CDR3: CSARDSRQGGTGELFF. CDR3 nucleotide sequence: TGCAGTGCTAGAGATAGTCGGCAGGGGGGCACCGGGGAGCTGTTTTTT.

This clonotype was counted many times. This chain links TRBV20-1 with TRBJ1-2; D gene uncertain. CDR1 and CDR2 (germline): DFQATT, SNEGSKA (reference sequence). This CDR3 spans 11 amino acids. Trimming stripped 5 bases from V and 8 bases from J, with 12 bases between. This CDR3 reads CSAQTIMGYTF. CDR3 coding DNA: TGCAGTGCTCAAACTATAATGGGCTACACCTTC.

The table lists this clonotype with many counts. The gene calls are TRBV7-8 and TRBJ2-1; TRBD2 is a possible D gene (6 bases). V lost 3 bases and J lost 0, with 9 bases in between. The germline CDR1 and CDR2 sequences are SGHVS and FQNEAQ. The CDR3 has 15 amino acids. The CDR3 loop reads CASSFSGLSYNEQFF. As DNA, the CDR3 is TGTGCCAGCAGCTTTAGCGGCCTCTCCTACAATGAGCAGTTCTTC.

The chain links TRBV20-1 to TRBJ2-7; 7 bases fit TRBD1. V gave up 6 bases and J gave up 1 base; unmatched junction bases: 12. This CDR3 spans 15 amino acids. CDR1 is DFQATT, CDR2 SNEGSKA, per germline (reference sequence). The CDR3 sequence is CSAQTGTATSYEQYF. The CDR3 bases are TGCAGTGCCCAGACCGGGACAGCTACTTCCTACGAGCAGTACTTC.

This clonotype has a count of ten or more. The gene calls are TRBV20-1 and TRBJ1-6; unclear D gene. In germline, CDR1 is DFQATT, CDR2 SNEGSKA (reference sequence). The CDR3 totals 13 residues. V lost 7 bases, J lost 7 bases, and 14 bases lay in between. For the CDR3, the DNA is TGCAGTGTACCTGGCAGGTCCAATTCACCCCTCCACTTT. Its protein product is CSVPGRSNSPLHF.

This clonotype has a count of ten or more. This chain uses TRBV5-1 with TRBJ2-7, with 9 bases aligning to TRBD1. CDR3 length: 15 amino acids. V gave up 4 bases and J gave up 3 bases; unmatched junction bases: 8. Germline CDR1 and CDR2: SGHRS and YFSETQ. Written as DNA, the CDR3 is TGCGCCAGCAGCCCACCTCGGACAGGGGACTACGAGCAGTACTTC. This codes for CASSPPRTGDYEQYF. The full variable domain, completed using reference TRBV5-1 and TRBJ2-7, is KAGVTQTPRYLIKTRGQQVTLSCSPISGHRSVSWYQQTPGQGLQFLFEYFSETQRNKGNFPGRFSGRQFSNSRSEMNVSTLELGDSALYLCASSPPRTGDYEQYFGPGTRLTVT.

This clonotype was detected many times. The rearrangement uses TRBV20-1 and TRBJ2-1; a possible D gene is TRBD2 (6 bases). The CDR3 is 14 residues long. Germline V gene sequence: CDR1 DFQATT, CDR2 SNEGSKA (reference sequence). The CDR3 DNA follows: TGCAGGGGACTCGACCCAAGTCGCGGCAATGAGCAGTTCTTC. Its protein is CRGLDPSRGNEQFF.

This clonotype appeared many times. The rearrangement uses TRBV20-1 and TRBJ1-2; D may be TRBD1 (6 bases). V was clipped by 1 base and J by 4 bases, with 13 bases between them. This CDR3 has 14 amino acids. CDR1 DFQATT and CDR2 SNEGSKA come from the germline V gene (reference sequence). CDR3 in DNA: TGCAGTGCTAGAGCAGGGGCCGATATCTATGGCTACACCTTC. Translated, it gives CSARAGADIYGYTF.

A few counts support this clonotype. This chain connects TRBV18 to TRBJ2-7; the D gene could be TRBD1 or TRBD2 (5 bases each). V gave up 2 bases and J gave up 3 bases, with 17 bases separating them. Germline V CDR1 and CDR2: KGHSH, LQKENI. CDR3 length: 16 amino acids. The CDR3 loop reads CASSPYLGDHLYEQYF. CDR3 bases: TGTGCCAGCTCACCATATTTAGGGGACCATCTCTACGAGCAGTACTTC.

In this sample, this clonotype is medium-sized (0.01 to 0.1%). The chain links TRBV7-9 to TRBJ2-5, with TRBD1 identical over 7 bases. The CDR3 contains 19 residues. V was clipped by 5 bases and J by 1 base; unmatched bases: 19. Germline-derived CDR1 and CDR2 are SEHNR and FQNEAQ (reference sequence). The CDR3 sequence: CASSRLGDQIQGIQETQYF. The CDR3 DNA reads as TGTGCCAGCAGCCGACTGGGGGACCAAATACAGGGGATCCAAGAGACCCAGTACTTC.

This clonotype was detected many times. The chain combines TRBV20-1 with TRBJ1-2, with D unresolved. The germline gives CDR1 DFQATT, CDR2 SNEGSKA (reference sequence). Deletions cut 6 bases from V and 7 bases from J, with 9 bases between. This CDR3 contains 10 residues. CDR3 region: CSASDTGYTF. The CDR3 DNA follows: TGCAGTGCAAGTGACACTGGCTACACCTTC.

In its sample, this clonotype was seen a few times. This sequence joins TRBV5-6 and TRBJ2-5; 7 bases are a match to TRBD2. Per germline, CDR1 SGHDT and CDR2 YYEEEE. This CDR3 has 14 amino acids. V lost 3 bases to trimming and J lost 3 bases; unmatched junction nucleotides: 5. In DNA form, the CDR3 reads TGTGCCAGCAGCTCCGCCCGGGGGGAAGAGACCCAGTACTTC. Its protein product is CASSSARGEETQYF.